A single sample gave rise to the 30 T cell receptor beta chains below, sequenced in a study of blood T cell repertoires in COVID-19. The method was immunoSEQ multiplex PCR; TCRdb's version includes in-frame clones alone and lacks a portion of them. The table shows roughly 140,000 clones, with 70% to 90% occurring only once. The sequenced material came from peripheral blood. These receptors all stem from a man in his 70s with acute or convalescent COVID-19.

V gene TRBV5-5 combines with J gene TRBJ1-2, with D unclear. Germline CDR1 reads SGHKS; CDR2 reads YYEKEE (reference sequence). V gave up 4 bases and J gave up 3 bases, with 7 bases separating them. The CDR3 has 12 amino acids. The DNA for the CDR3 is TGTGCCAGCAGCCCCCAGGACTATGGCTACACCTTC. Translation: CASSPQDYGYTF.

The CDR3: CASSDGTGSEKLFF. For the CDR3, the DNA is TGTGCCAGCAGTGACGGGACAGGGAGCGAAAAACTGTTTTTT. The V gene is TRBV2, the J gene TRBJ1-4, with 9 bases aligning to TRBD1. This CDR3 is 14 amino acids long. Germline V gene data show CDR1 as SNHLY and CDR2 as FYNNEI. Germline trimming cut 3 bases from V and 8 bases from J; bases unmatched to any gene: 4.

V is TRBV5-1 and J is TRBJ1-4; D ambiguous. Germline V gene sequence: CDR1 SGHRS, CDR2 YFSETQ. The CDR3 sequence is 9 residues long. The V and J ends lost 6 bases and 10 bases respectively, with 4 bases between them. CDR3 nucleotides: TGCGCCAGCACAGGAAAACTGTTTTTT. Protein product: CASTGKLFF. The whole variable domain, filled in from reference TRBV5-1 and TRBJ1-4, reads KAGVTQTPRYLIKTRGQQVTLSCSPISGHRSVSWYQQTPGQGLQFLFEYFSETQRNKGNFPGRFSGRQFSNSRSEMNVSTLELGDSALYLCASTGKLFFGSGTQLSVL.

This clone is medium-sized (0.01 to 0.1%). This sequence joins TRBV29-1 and TRBJ2-7; 7 nucleotides align to TRBD1. This CDR3 is 12 amino acids long. Germline V CDR1 and CDR2: SQVTM, ANQGSEA. The V segment lost 6 bases and the J segment 7 bases; nucleotides outside the gene matches: 9. DNA of the CDR3: TGCAGCGTAATAGGACAGGCAAAAGAGCAGTACTTC. Protein product: CSVIGQAKEQYF.

The chain carries TRBV7-8 and TRBJ2-1, with 7 bases lining up with TRBD2. CDR3 size: 15 residues. The V gene end was trimmed by 6 bases and the J gene end by 4 bases; junction bases not matched to a gene: 9. The germline V gene encodes CDR1 SGHVS and CDR2 FQNEAQ. The CDR3: CASSPPRSGYNEQFF. CDR3 in DNA: TGTGCCAGCAGTCCACCCCGTAGCGGGTACAATGAGCAGTTCTTC.

The CDR3 DNA reads as TGTGCCACCAGCAGAGAAGGGGGACGCTACGAGCAGTACTTC. The encoded protein is CATSREGGRYEQYF. The chain recombines TRBV15 with TRBJ2-7, with a possible D match to TRBD1 (6 bases). Germline CDR1 and CDR2: LNHNV and YYDKDF (reference sequence). CDR3 size: 14 residues. With 0 bases removed from V and 3 bases from J, the gap between germline ends came to 9 bases.

The V and J genes are TRBV5-6 and TRBJ2-5; D is uncertain. Germline-derived CDR1 and CDR2 are SGHDT and YYEEEE. V lost 0 bases, J lost 2 bases, and 8 bases lay in between. This CDR3 has 14 amino acids. The DNA for the CDR3 is TGTGCCAGCAGCTTGGTTACAGTTCAAGAGACCCAGTACTTC. Translation: CASSLVTVQETQYF.

This clone was counted a single time. V and J are TRBV5-1 and TRBJ1-5; 8 positions match TRBD1. CDR1 and CDR2 from the germline V gene are SGHRS and YFSETQ. V trimming: 5 bases; J trimming: 0 bases; junction bases outside the gene matches: 16. The CDR3 sequence is 19 residues long. In nucleotides, the CDR3 is TGCGCCAGCAGGGTTGGGTCGGGACAGGCACTTTATAGCAATCAGCCCCAGCATTTT. As protein: CASRVGSGQALYSNQPQHF.

This clone is a singleton in its sample. The chain carries TRBV7-2 and TRBJ1-2, with 8 bases that match TRBD1. This CDR3 region has 16 residues. CDR1 and CDR2 (germline): SGHTA, FQGNSA. The J segment lost 5 bases and the V segment lost 5 bases, leaving 13 bases of the junction unmatched. This CDR3 is CASSQLGGTGVYGYTF. The DNA for the CDR3 is TGTGCCAGCAGCCAACTAGGAGGGACAGGAGTTTATGGCTACACCTTC.

The chain employs TRBV25-1 and TRBJ2-7, with 9 bases that match TRBD1. Germline CDR1 is MGHDK and CDR2 is SYGVNS. CDR3 length: 16 amino acids. V trimming: 3 bases; J trimming: 4 bases; junction bases outside the gene matches: 10. DNA of the CDR3: TGTGCCAGCAGTGATAGCCCCGGGACAGGGTCTTACGAGCAGTACTTC. As protein: CASSDSPGTGSYEQYF.

The V gene is TRBV7-8, the J gene TRBJ2-4; 8 bases match TRBD2. V lost 5 bases, J lost 7 bases, and 7 bases stayed unmatched. Germline V gene data show CDR1 as SGHVS and CDR2 as FQNEAQ. This CDR3 spans 14 amino acids. CDR3 nucleotides: TGTGCCAGCAGCCTAAGCGGGGGTCCCAACATTCAGTACTTC. Encoded protein: CASSLSGGPNIQYF.

V is TRBV6-5 and J is TRBJ1-2; 7 bases fit TRBD1. Germline values: CDR1 MNHEY, CDR2 SVGAGI. The CDR3 length is 14 residues. Losses at the gene ends were 6 bases for V and 4 bases for J; bases not matched to a gene: 8. The CDR3 region has the DNA TGTGCCAGCAGCCAGACAGGGTTGGGCTATGGCTACACCTTC. Its translation: CASSQTGLGYGYTF.

The rearrangement links TRBV6-5 to TRBJ1-5; TRBD1 aligns across 9 bases. The CDR3 runs 15 residues. V was clipped by 6 bases and J by 2 bases; unmatched bases: 5. Per germline, CDR1 MNHEY and CDR2 SVGAGI. The CDR3 sequence is CASSEDRGGNQPQHF. CDR3 sequence (DNA): TGTGCCAGCAGCGAGGACAGGGGCGGCAATCAGCCCCAGCATTTT.

This chain joins TRBV6-2 or TRBV6-3 and TRBJ2-1, with D perhaps matching TRBD2 (5 bases). The CDR3 runs to 12 residues. Germline V gene sequence: CDR1 MNHEY, CDR2 SVGEGT. Trimming cost V 2 bases and J 10 bases, with 9 bases left between them. The CDR3: CASSYPLAEQFF. The DNA of the CDR3 is TGTGCCAGCAGTTACCCCCTAGCCGAGCAGTTCTTC.

The chain carries TRBV5-1 and TRBJ2-2; 7 bases agree with TRBD2. V dropped 0 bases and J dropped 2; count of bases not matched to a gene: 4. Germline CDR1 SGHRS, CDR2 YFSETQ. This CDR3 has 16 amino acids. CDR3 DNA: TGCGCCAGCAGCTTGGTCGCGGGAGTAAACACCGGGGAGCTGTTTTTT. It codes for CASSLVAGVNTGELFF.

The chain carries TRBV4-2 and TRBJ2-7, with 7 bases identical to TRBD1. Germline CDR1 LGHNA, CDR2 YNFKEQ. The CDR3 spans 14 residues. After removal of 3 bases from V and 4 bases from J, the junction contained 6 bases not matched to a gene. CDR3 sequence reads: CASSQADRVYEQYF. CDR3 in DNA: TGTGCCAGCAGCCAGGCAGACAGGGTGTACGAGCAGTACTTC.

Details on this clone: One junction end does not reproduce the germline sequence, and a read error may be involved. This chain links TRBV10-3 with TRBJ2-5; TRBD2 matches at 7 bases. Per germline, CDR1 ENHRY and CDR2 SYGVKD. The CDR3 totals 14 residues. CDR3 in DNA: TGTGCCATCAAAGGCCATCTAGCGGACTCACCTGGGGACTTC. It yields the protein CAIKGHLADSPGDF.

The chain joins TRBV14 to TRBJ2-2, with D maybe TRBD2 (6 bases). Trimming shortened V by 4 bases and J by 0 bases, and 12 bases separated the two germline ends. The V gene's germline CDR1 is SGHDN and CDR2 FVKESK. The CDR3 sequence is 16 residues long. The CDR3: CASSRRGTSNTGELFF. The CDR3 DNA sequence: TGTGCCAGCAGCCGGAGGGGTACCTCGAACACCGGGGAGCTGTTTTTT.

The chain links TRBV18 to TRBJ2-6, with D possibly matching TRBD1 (5 bases). CDR3 length: 19 residues. Germline values: CDR1 KGHSH, CDR2 LQKENI. Trimming pared 3 bases from V and 4 bases from J, leaving 22 bases between. CDR3 sequence (DNA): TGTGCCAGCTCACCCTTAGGTGGGCAGGGTTTAACCGGGGCCAACGTCCTGACTTTC. Its translation is CASSPLGGQGLTGANVLTF.

The chain recombines TRBV5-1 with TRBJ1-1; 10 bases map to TRBD1. The germline CDR1 and CDR2 sequences are SGHRS and YFSETQ. The junction had 15 bases not matched to a gene; V was cut back by 5 bases and J by 5 bases. The CDR3 extends over 17 amino acids. CDR3 sequence: CASSSELGDRGRTEAFF. As DNA, the CDR3 is TGCGCCAGCAGTAGCGAATTGGGGGACAGGGGCAGAACTGAAGCTTTCTTT.

J is TRBJ1-5 and V is TRBV11-2; D remains unclear. The germline CDR1 and CDR2 sequences are SGHAT and FQNNGV. Trimming removed 1 base from V and 7 bases from J, with 14 bases in between. CDR3 length: 15 residues. In nucleotides, the CDR3 is TGTGCCAGCAGCTTAGGGGCGGGAGCAAGACAGCCCCAGCATTTT. This codes for CASSLGAGARQPQHF.

The chain uses TRBV27 and TRBJ1-2, with D possibly being TRBD1 (6 bases). This CDR3 is built from 14 residues. CDR1 MNHEY and CDR2 SMNVEV come from the germline V gene (reference sequence). V was shortened by 3 bases and J by 6 bases, with 14 bases between the two germline ends. The DNA for the CDR3 is TGTGCCAGCAGTTTGCAACAGGGTTTAGATGGCTACACCTTC. It translates to CASSLQQGLDGYTF.

This sequence joins TRBV5-1 and TRBJ1-2; D remains unclear. The CDR3 consists of 15 residues. Germline CDR1 and CDR2: SGHRS and YFSETQ. Deletions cut 7 bases from V and 0 bases from J, with 16 bases between. In DNA form, the CDR3 reads TGCGCCAGCCTTCCGGGTGCACCAGCTAACTATGGCTACACCTTC. Translation gives CASLPGAPANYGYTF.

This chain links TRBV3-1 (or the pseudogene TRBV3-2) with TRBJ2-2; maybe TRBD2 (6 bases). Looked up from germline, CDR1 is LGHDT and CDR2 is YNNKEL (reference sequence). Between the trimmed V and J ends, which lost 1 base and 0 bases, there was a span of 9 bases. This CDR3 is built from 16 residues. The CDR3 nucleotides read TGTGCCAGCAGCCAAGGGCCGGGGGCGAACACCGGGGAGCTGTTTTTT. This codes for CASSQGPGANTGELFF.

V usage is TRBV29-1 and J usage is TRBJ1-2; 7 positions match TRBD1. The germline V gene has CDR1 SQVTM and CDR2 ANQGSEA. With 5 bases clipped from V and 4 bases from J, the junction kept 4 bases outside the gene matches. The CDR3 is made up of 12 amino acids. CDR3 bases: TGCAGCGTTTGGACAGGAGGCTATGGCTACACCTTC. It codes for CSVWTGGYGYTF.

The chain carries TRBV5-1 and TRBJ1-5, with a possible D match to TRBD1 (5 bases). With 0 bases removed from V and 7 bases from J, the gap between germline ends came to 8 bases. Germline lookup yields CDR1 SGHRS and CDR2 YFSETQ. The CDR3 covers 13 residues. The CDR3 loop reads CASSLDDRQPQHF. The CDR3 nucleotides read TGCGCCAGCAGCTTGGACGACAGACAGCCCCAGCATTTT.

The genes are TRBV10-3 and TRBJ1-2; 7 nucleotides line up with TRBD1. Germline V gene lookup returns CDR1 ENHRY and CDR2 SYGVKD. With V trimmed by 6 bases and J by 2 bases, 3 bases remained unmatched. The CDR3 totals 13 residues. The CDR3 DNA reads as TGTGCCATCAGCCAGGGGGGAAACTATGGCTACACCTTC. Amino acid sequence: CAISQGGNYGYTF.

This chain joins TRBV10-3 and TRBJ1-1; possibly TRBD1 for D (6 bases). CDR1 is ENHRY and CDR2 is SYGVKD in the germline V gene. Between the trimmed V and J ends, which lost 6 bases and 0 bases, there was a span of 14 bases. CDR3 length equals 15 residues. CDR3 loop: CAISRQAEMNTEAFF. DNA for the CDR3: TGTGCCATCAGCCGACAGGCTGAAATGAACACTGAAGCTTTCTTT.

V usage is TRBV5-1 and J usage is TRBJ2-1; D unresolved. CDR1 is SGHRS and CDR2 is YFSETQ in the germline V gene. The CDR3 is 16 amino acids. The V end was cut by 0 bases, the J end by 2 bases, with 12 bases between. DNA for the CDR3: TGCGCCAGCAGCTTGGGGCTAGGAAGTCCCTACAATGAGCAGTTCTTC. Amino acids: CASSLGLGSPYNEQFF.

The chain is built from TRBV5-4 and TRBJ1-2, with D perhaps TRBD1 (5 bases). Germline CDR1 is SGHNT and CDR2 is YYREEE (reference sequence). The CDR3 totals 14 residues. Trimming took 1 base from V and 7 from J, leaving 14 bases between them. For the CDR3, the DNA is TGTGCCAGCAGCTTGTCTTTTCAGGGAGGTGGCTACACCTTC. This sequence encodes CASSLSFQGGGYTF.